This is a list of T cell receptor beta chains from one sample in a study of T cell repertoires in MIS-A myocarditis. Generated by immunoSEQ multiplex PCR, the TCRdb table keeps only in-frame clones and is missing some. Altogether 10,000 to 13,000 clones are present, 75% to 85% being singletons, with the ten largest covering 25% to 30%. What was sequenced was right ventricle heart tissue obtained at autopsy. These receptors were taken from a man younger than 35 with fulminant myocarditis from multisystem inflammatory syndrome in adults (MIS-A) after COVID-19. The CDR3 runs from the conserved cysteine through the conserved F or W. Each record gives: V gene, D gene, J gene, clone size, CDR3 DNA, CDR3 protein. The D gene is left open where the match is weak. The size entry is marked missing in some rows and otherwise reads once, few, many or a size class.

v_call: TRBV4-1
d_call: TRBD2
j_call: TRBJ2-1
clone_size: .
cdr3_nt: TGCGCCAGCAGCCCCCAAAGCGGGACTTACAATGAGCAGTTCTTC
cdr3_aa: CASSPQSGTYNEQFF

v_call: TRBV28
d_call: TRBD1
j_call: TRBJ1-2
clone_size: once
cdr3_nt: TGTGCCAGCAGTCGGACCCGGACAGGGGGTGGTGTAGAGCGAGGCGGCTACACCTTC
cdr3_aa: CASSRTRTGGGVERGGYTF

v_call: TRBV5-1
d_call: TRBD1
j_call: TRBJ1-2
clone_size: once
cdr3_nt: TGCGCCAGCAGCTCGGGGAACACGGGACAGCAACGTGGGTATGGCTACACCTTC
cdr3_aa: CASSSGNTGQQRGYGYTF

v_call: TRBV5-1
d_call: TRBD2
j_call: TRBJ2-3
clone_size: .
cdr3_nt: TGCGCCAGCAGCTCGAAAGCGGGAGGCCTCACAGATACGCAGTATTTT
cdr3_aa: CASSSKAGGLTDTQYF

v_call: TRBV7-9
d_call: .
j_call: TRBJ2-1
clone_size: .
cdr3_nt: TGTGCCAGCAGCCCGGCCTATGAGCAGTTCTTC
cdr3_aa: CASSPAYEQFF

v_call: TRBV11-3
d_call: .
j_call: TRBJ2-5
clone_size: .
cdr3_nt: TGTGCCAGCAGCTTTAGTTCGTTGCTGGGGTCCCACCAAGAGACCCAGTACTTC
cdr3_aa: CASSFSSLLGSHQETQYF

v_call: TRBV28
d_call: .
j_call: TRBJ1-1
clone_size: .
cdr3_nt: TGTGCCAGCAGTCCCCCCCAGGGGAACACTGAAGCTTTCTTT
cdr3_aa: CASSPPQGNTEAFF

v_call: TRBV6-6
d_call: .
j_call: TRBJ1-1
clone_size: .
cdr3_nt: TGTGCCAGCAGTATAGGACAGCCGGCGAACACTGAAGCTTTCTTT
cdr3_aa: CASSIGQPANTEAFF

v_call: TRBV6-5
d_call: .
j_call: TRBJ2-7
clone_size: .
cdr3_nt: TGTGCCAGCAGTTACCGGGGGGCCCGGTACGAGCAGTACTTC
cdr3_aa: CASSYRGARYEQYF

v_call: TRBV7-2
d_call: .
j_call: TRBJ2-3
clone_size: .
cdr3_nt: TGTGCCAGCAGCTCCTATTGGGGGGCTTCAGATACGCAGTATTTT
cdr3_aa: CASSSYWGASDTQYF

v_call: TRBV6-6
d_call: .
j_call: TRBJ2-3
clone_size: few
cdr3_nt: TGTGCCAGCAGGATTACGACGGAAACGCAGTATTTT
cdr3_aa: CASRITTETQYF

v_call: TRBV6-2/TRBV6-3
d_call: .
j_call: TRBJ2-7
clone_size: .
cdr3_nt: TGTGCCAGCAGTTACTCGGACTTGGGCAGGAGACCCTACGAGCAGTACTTC
cdr3_aa: CASSYSDLGRRPYEQYF

v_call: TRBV7-9
d_call: TRBD1
j_call: TRBJ2-7
clone_size: .
cdr3_nt: TGTGCCAGCGGGACGGACAGGCCCTCCTACGAGCAGTACTTC
cdr3_aa: CASGTDRPSYEQYF

v_call: TRBV30
d_call: .
j_call: TRBJ2-7
clone_size: .
cdr3_nt: TGTGCCTGGAGTGACGCGTCCTACGAGCAGTACTTC
cdr3_aa: CAWSDASYEQYF

v_call: TRBV4-1
d_call: .
j_call: TRBJ2-7
clone_size: .
cdr3_nt: TGCGCCAGCAGCCAAGTGGCGGGGTCTTACGAGCAGTACTTC
cdr3_aa: CASSQVAGSYEQYF

v_call: TRBV4-1
d_call: TRBD2
j_call: TRBJ2-7
clone_size: .
cdr3_nt: TGCGCCAGCAGCCAAGATACAAGCGGGGGTTACGAGCAGTACTTC
cdr3_aa: CASSQDTSGGYEQYF

v_call: TRBV7-2
d_call: .
j_call: TRBJ1-6
clone_size: .
cdr3_nt: TGTGCCAGCAGCTTAGCGGCAGTACTTTCACCCCTCCACTTT
cdr3_aa: CASSLAAVLSPLHF

v_call: TRBV15
d_call: TRBD1
j_call: TRBJ2-7
clone_size: few
cdr3_nt: TGTGCCACCAGCAAGGGACAGGGAAATGTCTACGAGCAGTACTTC
cdr3_aa: CATSKGQGNVYEQYF

v_call: TRBV5-6
d_call: TRBD2
j_call: TRBJ2-1
clone_size: .
cdr3_nt: TGTGCCAGCAGCTTGGAGGGTGGTAGCGGGAGATCCTACAATGAGCAGTTCTTC
cdr3_aa: CASSLEGGSGRSYNEQFF

v_call: TRBV27
d_call: .
j_call: TRBJ2-5
clone_size: .
cdr3_nt: TGTGCCAGCAAGGAAGAGACCCAGTACTTC
cdr3_aa: CASKEETQYF

v_call: TRBV27
d_call: .
j_call: TRBJ2-3
clone_size: .
cdr3_nt: TGTGCCAGCAGTCCCGGACGTTCCGGAGATACGCAGTATTTT
cdr3_aa: CASSPGRSGDTQYF

v_call: TRBV2
d_call: .
j_call: TRBJ1-2
clone_size: .
cdr3_nt: TGTGCCAGCAGTATCGGGGTGTATGGCTACACCTTC
cdr3_aa: CASSIGVYGYTF

v_call: TRBV27
d_call: .
j_call: TRBJ2-1
clone_size: .
cdr3_nt: TGTGCCACCAAACAGCGGGCCTACAATGAGCAGTTCTTC
cdr3_aa: CATKQRAYNEQFF

v_call: TRBV6-5
d_call: .
j_call: TRBJ1-4
clone_size: .
cdr3_nt: TGTGCCAGCAGCGCCTTAGGTGAAAAACTGTTTTTT
cdr3_aa: CASSALGEKLFF

v_call: TRBV9
d_call: .
j_call: TRBJ2-2
clone_size: .
cdr3_nt: TGTGCCAGCAGCGCGGGTGGCCCCGGGGAGCTGTTTTTT
cdr3_aa: CASSAGGPGELFF

v_call: TRBV4-2
d_call: .
j_call: TRBJ1-2
clone_size: .
cdr3_nt: TGTGCCAGCAGCCAAGAGGCGCCCGACTATGGCTACACCTTC
cdr3_aa: CASSQEAPDYGYTF

v_call: TRBV10-3
d_call: .
j_call: TRBJ1-2
clone_size: .
cdr3_nt: TGTGCCATCGCCCCCTCCGACGGGAACTATGGCTACACCTTC
cdr3_aa: CAIAPSDGNYGYTF

v_call: TRBV28
d_call: .
j_call: TRBJ1-5
clone_size: .
cdr3_nt: TGTGCCAGCAGTTTTAGAGGCAGTCAGCCCCAGCATTTT
cdr3_aa: CASSFRGSQPQHF

v_call: TRBV28
d_call: .
j_call: TRBJ2-3
clone_size: .
cdr3_nt: TGTGCCAGCAGTTTAGGGACCTCAGGGGTAGATACGCAGTATTTT
cdr3_aa: CASSLGTSGVDTQYF

v_call: TRBV28
d_call: .
j_call: TRBJ1-2
clone_size: .
cdr3_nt: TGTGCCAGCAGTTTGGGCAGAATCCTTGATGGCTACACCTTC
cdr3_aa: CASSLGRILDGYTF

v_call: TRBV30
d_call: .
j_call: TRBJ1-2
clone_size: .
cdr3_nt: TGTGCCTGGAGTGTCACGGGGAGAATCTATGGCTACACCTTC
cdr3_aa: CAWSVTGRIYGYTF

v_call: TRBV2
d_call: TRBD2
j_call: TRBJ2-5
clone_size: .
cdr3_nt: TGTGCCAGCAGTGAGGCACTAGCGGGAGGATTGACCCAGTACTTC
cdr3_aa: CASSEALAGGLTQYF

v_call: TRBV24-1
d_call: TRBD1
j_call: TRBJ1-5
clone_size: .
cdr3_nt: TGTGCCACCAGTGAACGAAGAACAGGGGATCAGCCCCAGCATTTT
cdr3_aa: CATSERRTGDQPQHF

v_call: TRBV7-3
d_call: TRBD1
j_call: TRBJ2-7
clone_size: .
cdr3_nt: TGTGCCAGCAGCTCGCAAGGGACAGGGGGCGAGCAGTACTTC
cdr3_aa: CASSSQGTGGEQYF

v_call: TRBV27
d_call: .
j_call: TRBJ2-2
clone_size: .
cdr3_nt: TGTGCCAGCGCCAGGGGGACTTGGCCCCCCGGGGAGCTGTTTTTT
cdr3_aa: CASARGTWPPGELFF

v_call: TRBV7-9
d_call: .
j_call: TRBJ1-2
clone_size: once
cdr3_nt: TGTGCCAGCAGCTTAGGTCCGGGTGGAGGCTACACCTTC
cdr3_aa: CASSLGPGGGYTF

v_call: TRBV9
d_call: .
j_call: TRBJ2-7
clone_size: .
cdr3_nt: TGTGCCAGCAGCGTAGAAGGGTCGGAAGGACTCTCCTACGAGCAGTACTTC
cdr3_aa: CASSVEGSEGLSYEQYF

v_call: TRBV12-3/TRBV12-4
d_call: .
j_call: TRBJ2-4
clone_size: .
cdr3_nt: TGTGCCAGCAGTAGAGGGTTTAAAGACATTCAGTACTTC
cdr3_aa: CASSRGFKDIQYF

v_call: TRBV19
d_call: TRBD2
j_call: TRBJ2-1
clone_size: few
cdr3_nt: TGTGCCAGTGCCCCGGGACTAGCGGGAGGCCGCTCCTACAATGAGCAGTTCTTC
cdr3_aa: CASAPGLAGGRSYNEQFF

v_call: TRBV4-2
d_call: .
j_call: TRBJ2-7
clone_size: few
cdr3_nt: TGTGCCAGCAGCTTTCAGGGTTTATACGAGCAGTACTTC
cdr3_aa: CASSFQGLYEQYF

v_call: TRBV9
d_call: .
j_call: TRBJ2-6
clone_size: .
cdr3_nt: TGTGCCAGCAGCGTCTCCTCAGGGCTAGCAGCTGGGGCCAACGTCCTGACTTTC
cdr3_aa: CASSVSSGLAAGANVLTF

v_call: TRBV20-1
d_call: .
j_call: TRBJ2-7
clone_size: once
cdr3_nt: TGCAGTGCCCTGATATCCTACGAGCAGTACTTC
cdr3_aa: CSALISYEQYF

v_call: TRBV6-2/TRBV6-3
d_call: .
j_call: TRBJ2-3
clone_size: .
cdr3_nt: TGTGCCAGCAGTTCCCCCCCCGGTAGCGGACGCACAGATACGCAGTATTTT
cdr3_aa: CASSSPPGSGRTDTQYF

v_call: TRBV6-2/TRBV6-3
d_call: .
j_call: TRBJ1-5
clone_size: .
cdr3_nt: TGTGCCAGCAGCCGGGAGGGTGGATCTCAGCCCCAGCATTTT
cdr3_aa: CASSREGGSQPQHF

v_call: TRBV2
d_call: .
j_call: TRBJ2-5
clone_size: .
cdr3_nt: TGTGCCAGCAGCGCAGACAGCCGGCTCGGGGAGACCCAGTACTTC
cdr3_aa: CASSADSRLGETQYF

v_call: TRBV6-5
d_call: .
j_call: TRBJ2-1
clone_size: .
cdr3_nt: TGTGCCAGCAGTTACGGTCTAGGGAAGGACAATGAGCAGTTCTTC
cdr3_aa: CASSYGLGKDNEQFF

v_call: TRBV5-1
d_call: .
j_call: TRBJ1-2
clone_size: .
cdr3_nt: TGCGCCAGCAGCTCCTCCAGGGCCCACTATGGCTACACCTTC
cdr3_aa: CASSSSRAHYGYTF

v_call: TRBV4-3
d_call: .
j_call: TRBJ1-4
clone_size: .
cdr3_nt: TGCGCCAGCAGCGAAAGCGTTGGTGGGGGGCTGAGTGAAAAACTGTTTTTT
cdr3_aa: CASSESVGGGLSEKLFF

v_call: TRBV27
d_call: .
j_call: TRBJ1-2
clone_size: once
cdr3_nt: TGTGCCAGCCGTTTGATCCCGGGCGGGGGCTACACCTTC
cdr3_aa: CASRLIPGGGYTF

v_call: TRBV6-2/TRBV6-3
d_call: TRBD1
j_call: TRBJ2-7
clone_size: .
cdr3_nt: TGTGCCAGCAGTAGGGATTACCAGGGGGCGAACGAGCAGTACTTC
cdr3_aa: CASSRDYQGANEQYF

v_call: TRBV6-2/TRBV6-3
d_call: TRBD1
j_call: TRBJ1-1
clone_size: .
cdr3_nt: TGTGCCAGCAGTTCAGACAGGGGGCGCGACACTGAAGCTTTCTTT
cdr3_aa: CASSSDRGRDTEAFF